These 20 T cell receptor beta chains were sequenced from one sample in a study of shared clonotypes between healthy human individuals. Clones were read by immunoSEQ multiplex PCR, and TCRdb kept only the in-frame ones, dropping some. This table has about 2 million clones, approximately 95% appearing once. Naive CD8 cells comprised CD45RO-negative, CCR7-positively selected cells, excluding terminally differentiated effector memory CD45RA+ cells. The specimen sequenced was naive CD8+ T cells sorted from blood. These receptors were obtained from a young man in good health.

The chain combines TRBV27 with TRBJ1-5; D possibly corresponds to TRBD1 (5 bases). Trimming took off 2 bases at V and 7 bases at J, with 12 bases between the two ends. Germline V CDR1 and CDR2: MNHEY, SMNVEV (reference sequence). This CDR3 has 14 residues. Here the CDR3 reads CASSLSGAGQPQHF. The DNA for the CDR3 is TGTGCCAGCAGTTTAAGCGGGGCTGGGCAGCCCCAGCATTTT.

A remark on this clone: The same CDR3 also results from other DNA sequences found in this sample. V and J are TRBV9 and TRBJ2-3; tentatively, D is TRBD2 (6 bases). V was clipped by 0 bases and J by 0 bases, with 8 bases between them. The CDR3 spans 15 residues. Germline CDR1 is SGDLS and CDR2 is YYNGEE. CDR3 DNA sequence: TGTGCCAGCAGCGTAGCAGGACTAAGCACAGATACGCAGTATTTT. It encodes CASSVAGLSTDTQYF.

The chain has TRBV4-3 and TRBJ2-7; 9 bases fit TRBD2. Germline-derived CDR1 and CDR2 are LGHNA and YSLEER. Trimming cost V 1 base and J 7 bases; bases outside gene matches: 8. The CDR3 contains 15 residues. The CDR3 sequence: CASSQVYAGGVEQYF. The CDR3 DNA reads as TGCGCCAGCAGCCAAGTCTACGCGGGAGGGGTTGAGCAGTACTTC.

This clone was picked up one time. This sequence joins TRBV5-4 and TRBJ2-2, with a tentative D call TRBD1 (6 bases). Trimming took 4 bases from V and 4 from J, leaving 23 bases between them. This CDR3 is 18 amino acids long. Per germline, CDR1 SGHNT and CDR2 YYREEE (reference sequence). CDR3 nucleotides: TGTGCCAGCAGCCCCAAAGGACAGCAACCTGGGGGCACCGGGGAGCTGTTTTTT. Translation gives CASSPKGQQPGGTGELFF.

This chain uses TRBV4-2 with TRBJ1-6; 7 bases line up with TRBD1. The ends lost 0 bases at V and 0 bases at J; junction bases unmatched: 8. Germline values: CDR1 LGHNA, CDR2 YNFKEQ. The CDR3 covers 19 residues. The CDR3 loop is CASSQEGTATFSYNSPLHF. DNA of the CDR3: TGTGCCAGCAGCCAAGAAGGGACAGCAACTTTCTCCTATAATTCACCCCTCCACTTT.

This chain uses TRBV19 with TRBJ1-4; D remains ambiguous. Per the germline V gene, CDR1 is LNHDA and CDR2 is SQIVND (reference sequence). The CDR3 length is 11 residues. V was pared by 6 bases and J by 4 bases, with 3 bases between. Written as DNA, the CDR3 is TGTGCCAGTAGCCTTAATGAAAAACTGTTTTTT. Translation gives CASSLNEKLFF.

The rearrangement links TRBV7-3 to TRBJ2-3; D is uncertain. This CDR3 spans 15 amino acids. Germline V gene sequence: CDR1 SGHTA, CDR2 FQGTGA. The ends were cut back, 2 bases at V and 2 bases at J, with 11 bases in the middle. Here the CDR3 DNA reads TGTGCCAGCAGCTTATTACCGTCTGACACAGATACGCAGTATTTT. As protein: CASSLLPSDTDTQYF. Full variable domain (remainder filled in from reference TRBV7-3 and TRBJ2-3): GAGVSQTPSNKVTEKGKYVELRCDPISGHTALYWYRQSLGQGPEFLIYFQGTGAADDSGLPNDRFFAVRPEGSVSTLKIQRTERGDSAVYLCASSLLPSDTDTQYFGPGTRLTVL.

This rearrangement joins TRBV13 to TRBJ2-7; D unclear. The CDR3 is 14 residues long. V lost 3 bases to trimming and J lost 0 bases, with 9 bases between them. The germline V gene has CDR1 PRHDT and CDR2 FYEKMQ (reference sequence). The CDR3 nucleotides read TGTGCCAGCAGCTTGAACACGAACTCCTACGAGCAGTACTTC. Protein: CASSLNTNSYEQYF.

J is TRBJ2-2 and V is TRBV5-1, with TRBD1 matching 8 bases. V was pared by 2 bases and J by 3 bases, with 3 bases of the junction left unmatched. CDR1 is SGHRS, CDR2 YFSETQ, per germline. The CDR3 loop spans 15 amino acids. The CDR3 spells CASSLGTGDTGELFF. DNA of the CDR3: TGCGCCAGCAGCTTAGGGACAGGAGACACCGGGGAGCTGTTTTTT.

The rearrangement uses TRBV2 and TRBJ2-5, with D perhaps matching TRBD1 (5 bases). Trimming removed 7 bases from V and 2 bases from J, with 14 bases in between. Germline CDR1 reads SNHLY; CDR2 reads FYNNEI. This CDR3 contains 14 residues. The CDR3 nucleotides are TGTGCCAGCACCAGGGTTCCCAGACAAGAGACCCAGTACTTC. Amino acids: CASTRVPRQETQYF.

The genes are TRBV27 and TRBJ1-2; 7 bases line up with TRBD1. The CDR3 sequence is 16 residues long. V lost 3 bases to trimming and J lost 3 bases; unmatched junction nucleotides: 10. Germline CDR1 and CDR2: MNHEY and SMNVEV (reference sequence). The CDR3 coding sequence is TGTGCCAGCAGTTTCGCCAACAGGGGACCGGACTATGGCTACACCTTC. It translates to CASSFANRGPDYGYTF.

The chain recombines TRBV19 with TRBJ2-3; D possibly corresponds to TRBD2 (5 bases). V was shortened by 1 base and J by 3 bases, with 11 bases between the two germline ends. CDR1 and CDR2 from the germline V gene are LNHDA and SQIVND (reference sequence). CDR3 size: 15 residues. The CDR3 is CASSIGAERTDTQYF. The CDR3 bases are TGTGCCAGTAGTATAGGTGCAGAGCGGACAGATACGCAGTATTTT.

This chain connects TRBV28 to TRBJ1-1, with D unresolved. The CDR3 runs 12 residues. V dropped 7 bases and J dropped 4 bases, with 10 bases sitting between them. CDR1 MDHEN and CDR2 SYDVKM come from the germline V gene. The CDR3 region is CASILKGTEAFF. CDR3 sequence (DNA): TGTGCCAGCATCCTAAAAGGCACTGAAGCTTTCTTT.

The V call is TRBV5-4, the J call TRBJ2-7, with 9 bases identical to TRBD1. The ends lost 4 bases at V and 0 bases at J; junction bases unmatched: 5. This CDR3 region has 15 residues. The germline V gene encodes CDR1 SGHNT and CDR2 YYREEE (reference sequence). CDR3 region: CASSGGQGLSYEQYF. The CDR3 DNA is TGTGCCAGCAGCGGGGGACAGGGCCTCTCCTACGAGCAGTACTTC.

The chain is built from TRBV15 and TRBJ2-7; the match to TRBD1 covers 8 bases. CDR3 length: 14 residues. Germline V gene lookup returns CDR1 LNHNV and CDR2 YYDKDF (reference sequence). Trimming took 4 bases from V and 0 from J; bases not matched to a gene: 2. The CDR3 sequence is CATSKDRVSYEQYF. CDR3 nucleotide sequence: TGTGCCACCAGCAAGGACAGGGTCTCCTACGAGCAGTACTTC.

This sequence joins TRBV2 and TRBJ1-4; TRBD1 matches 8 bases. From germline, CDR1 is SNHLY and CDR2 FYNNEI. This CDR3 is built from 15 residues. V was pared by 4 bases and J by 1 base, with 2 bases of the junction left unmatched. CDR3 in DNA: TGTGCCAGCAGTGGCAGGGGGCTAACTAATGAAAAACTGTTTTTT. Residues: CASSGRGLTNEKLFF. The variable domain in full, completed from reference TRBV2 and TRBJ1-4, reads EPEVTQTPSHQVTQMGQEVILRCVPISNHLYFYWYRQILGQKVEFLVSFYNNEISEKSEIFDDQFSVERPDGSNFTLKIRSTKLEDSAMYFCASSGRGLTNEKLFFGSGTQLSVL.

The chain couples TRBV6-1 to TRBJ2-1; possibly TRBD1 or TRBD2 for D (5 bases each). V lost 0 bases to trimming and J lost 8 bases, with 8 bases between them. CDR1 and CDR2 from the germline V gene are MNHNS and SASEGT. The CDR3 has 13 amino acids. The CDR3 sequence: CASSEAGTDEQFF. CDR3 in DNA: TGTGCCAGCAGTGAAGCTGGGACGGATGAGCAGTTCTTC.

Note on this clone: The same CDR3 can be traced to other DNA sequences in this sample. This chain links TRBV4-1 with TRBJ2-4, with D uncertain. Trimming took off 0 bases at V and 8 bases at J, with 5 bases between the two ends. CDR3 length: 12 amino acids. Germline V lookup: CDR1 MGHRA, CDR2 YSYEKL. The chain's CDR3 is CASSQDEYIQYF. In nucleotides, the CDR3 is TGCGCCAGCAGCCAAGATGAGTACATTCAGTACTTC.

This clone was recorded a few times. Here the CDR3 DNA reads TGTGCCAGCAGCCCCGGGGGAAGGGGCCTGGGAGGCTACACCTTC. This translates into CASSPGGRGLGGYTF. This chain joins TRBV27 and TRBJ1-2; possibly TRBD1 for D (5 bases). CDR3 length equals 15 residues. Germline V gene lookup returns CDR1 MNHEY and CDR2 SMNVEV (reference sequence). Trimming stripped 6 bases from V and 8 bases from J, with 22 bases between.

The chain links TRBV6-6 to TRBJ2-7, with a weak D call TRBD1 (5 bases). V dropped 7 bases and J dropped 2 bases, with 15 bases sitting between them. CDR1 MNHNY and CDR2 SVGAGI come from the germline V gene (reference sequence). This CDR3 comprises 14 residues. This chain's CDR3 is CASTEAGWPYEQYF. The DNA of the CDR3 is TGTGCCAGCACCGAAGCAGGGTGGCCCTACGAGCAGTACTTC.